The next 30 T cell receptor beta chains were all read from a single sample in a study of T cells in Graves' hyperthyroidism and ophthalmopathy. RNA transcripts yielded amplified TCR beta CDR3 regions. HTBI primers were employed in a first-round RT-PCR of the TCR CDR3. TCRdb re-called the multiplex PCR reads through MiXCR, storing one row per CDR3 protein. Here the sample spans roughly 500,000 distinct CDR3 sequences, 35% to 55% being singletons. The sequencing input was peripheral blood or thyroid tissue (not recorded which). The receptors shown here come from an adult woman with Graves' disease, either hyperthyroidism or ophthalmopathy (not recorded which).

Many counts were recorded for this clonotype. This chain uses TRBV2 with TRBJ1-6; no definite D call. Germline CDR1 reads SNHLY; CDR2 reads FYNNEI. With 6 bases removed from V and 7 bases from J, the gap between germline ends came to 16 bases. The CDR3 has 15 residues. The CDR3 loop reads CASSPSRPINSPLHF. DNA for the CDR3: TGTGCCAGCAGCCCAAGTCGGCCGATAAATTCACCCCTCCACTTT.

The chain is built from TRBV20-1 and TRBJ1-1, with D hard to call. V lost 1 base and J 5 bases, leaving 11 bases between the germline ends. There are 13 residues in the CDR3. The germline gives CDR1 DFQATT, CDR2 SNEGSKA (reference sequence). The DNA for the CDR3 is TGCAGTGCTAGAGTGCCAGGAAGTACTGAAGCTTTCTTT. It is translated as CSARVPGSTEAFF.

The chain is built from TRBV11-2 and TRBJ2-7; TRBD2 is a possible D gene (6 bases). This CDR3 spans 14 amino acids. Germline V gene data show CDR1 as SGHAT and CDR2 as FQNNGV. Trimming cost V 5 bases and J 2 bases, with 13 bases left between them. The CDR3 DNA reads TGTGCCAGCAGCGCTCCGGGACTTCCCTACGAGCAGTACTTC. It specifies CASSAPGLPYEQYF.

Comments on this clonotype: The junction does not match germline at one end; this may be a read error. This chain links TRBV19 with TRBJ2-7; no clear D. Germline CDR1 LNHDA, CDR2 SQIVND (reference sequence). The CDR3 is 13 amino acids. The chain's CDR3 is CAGSMDGTYEQYF. CDR3 nucleotides: TGTGCCGGTAGTATGGACGGAACCTACGAGCAGTACTTC.

V and J are TRBV10-3 and TRBJ2-7, with TRBD2 matching 13 bases. With 7 bases clipped from V and 4 bases from J, the junction kept 7 bases outside the gene matches. Germline-derived CDR1 and CDR2 are ENHRY and SYGVKD. CDR3 length: 15 amino acids. CDR3 region: CAIKRTSGSGYEQYF. CDR3 sequence (DNA): TGTGCCATCAAGAGGACTAGCGGGAGCGGATACGAGCAGTACTTC.

At least ten counts were recorded for this clonotype. The gene calls are TRBV20-1 and TRBJ2-6; no definite D call. Trimming shortened V by 3 bases and J by 0 bases, and 6 bases separated the two germline ends. The CDR3 totals 14 residues. Per germline, CDR1 DFQATT and CDR2 SNEGSKA (reference sequence). CDR3 in amino acids: CSARVISGANVLTF. Written as DNA, the CDR3 is TGCAGTGCTAGGGTGATCTCTGGGGCCAACGTCCTGACTTTC.

This sequence joins TRBV5-1 and TRBJ1-1; D may be TRBD1 (6 bases). V lost 5 bases, J lost 0 bases, and 14 bases lay in between. The CDR3 extends over 15 amino acids. Germline V lookup: CDR1 SGHRS, CDR2 YFSETQ. CDR3 in DNA: TGCGCCAGCAGGATGGAGGGGGGTCTGAACACTGAAGCTTTCTTT. Its protein product is CASRMEGGLNTEAFF.

Details on this clonotype: No conserved phenylalanine or tryptophan is present at the end of the CDR3, so a read error is the likely explanation. The DNA is left out, because the CDR3 cannot be placed on it with certainty; the CDR3 is given as TCRdb lists it. V is TRBV7-9 and J is TRBJ2-6; the table's D call, TRBD1, has no DNA check behind it. The length of the CDR3 is 9 amino acids, counting both ends. The germline CDR1 and CDR2 sequences are SEHNR and FQNEAQ (reference sequence). The CDR3 loop reads CASSGRTGI.

The gene calls are TRBV10-3 and TRBJ1-2, with 9 bases lining up with TRBD1. The trim removed 4 bases at V and 4 bases at J, leaving 4 bases unmatched. The CDR3 has 14 residues. Germline V gene data show CDR1 as ENHRY and CDR2 as SYGVKD. The CDR3 coding sequence is TGTGCCATCAGTGCGGGGACAGGGACCTATGGCTACACCTTC. Amino acid sequence: CAISAGTGTYGYTF.

In its sample, this clonotype was seen many times. This chain uses TRBV20-1 with TRBJ2-5; 9 bases agree with TRBD2. The CDR3 covers 16 residues. The junction had 10 bases not matched to a gene; V was cut back by 0 bases and J by 5 bases. In germline, CDR1 is DFQATT, CDR2 SNEGSKA (reference sequence). The CDR3 DNA reads TGCAGTGCTAGAGATCCGGGCGCGGGAGGGCCGGAGACCCAGTACTTC. As protein: CSARDPGAGGPETQYF.

A note on this clonotype: A read error is likely, as this CDR3 ends without the conserved phenylalanine or tryptophan. It is unclear where the CDR3 begins or ends on the DNA, so no DNA is shown, and the CDR3 is as TCRdb lists it. The gene calls are TRBV7-9 and TRBJ1-4. Ends included, the CDR3 has 10 residues. Germline V gene lookup returns CDR1 SEHNR and CDR2 FQNEAQ (reference sequence). CDR3 sequence reads: CASSLDEYFY.

About this clonotype itself: The germline gene is not matched at one end of the junction; a read error may be the cause. This chain connects TRBV10-3 to TRBJ1-2; D uncertain. The V gene's germline CDR1 is ENHRY and CDR2 SYGVKD. This CDR3 comprises 13 residues. The CDR3 loop reads CAIRPPRGDGYTF. CDR3 bases: TGCGCCATCAGACCCCCCCGCGGGGATGGCTACACCTTC.

This clonotype was seen repeatedly, ten times or more. The V call is TRBV4-1, the J call TRBJ2-7, with 8 bases matching TRBD2. Germline V CDR1 and CDR2: MGHRA, YSYEKL. V lost 4 bases, J lost 2 bases, and 7 bases stayed unmatched. The CDR3 loop spans 15 amino acids. DNA for the CDR3: TGCGCCAGCAGCCGGATTCTAGCGGGTACCTACGAGCAGTACTTC. This translates into CASSRILAGTYEQYF.

This chain uses TRBV10-3 with TRBJ1-6, with a tentative D call TRBD1 (5 bases). CDR1 ENHRY and CDR2 SYGVKD come from the germline V gene. This CDR3 spans 15 amino acids. With 4 bases removed from V and 8 bases from J, the gap between germline ends came to 15 bases. The CDR3 sequence: CAISALRGSYSPLHF. CDR3 bases: TGTGCCATCAGTGCTTTGAGGGGCAGCTATTCACCCCTCCACTTT.

This clonotype was counted many times. The chain has TRBV15 and TRBJ1-1; no firm D call. The CDR3 has 14 residues. Germline CDR1 is LNHNV and CDR2 is YYDKDF (reference sequence). Trimming cost V 3 bases and J 1 base, with 9 bases left between them. CDR3 in DNA: TGTGCCACCAGCAGTAGAGCGACGAACACTGAAGCTTTCTTT. Translation gives CATSSRATNTEAFF.

The V gene is TRBV29-1, the J gene TRBJ1-3; D is ambiguous. Trimming removed 4 bases from V and 7 bases from J, with 17 bases in between. Germline CDR1 and CDR2: SQVTM and ANQGSEA. This CDR3 region has 14 residues. CDR3 protein: CSVVRDSVGNTIYF. In DNA form, the CDR3 reads TGCAGCGTTGTAAGGGATAGCGTGGGGAACACCATATATTTT.

This clonotype was seen just once. The gene calls are TRBV20-1 and TRBJ1-2; perhaps TRBD1 as D (5 bases). CDR3 size: 14 residues. Trimming cost V 6 bases and J 6 bases, with 20 bases left between them. The V gene's germline CDR1 is DFQATT and CDR2 SNEGSKA (reference sequence). The DNA for the CDR3 is TGCAGTGCCACCGGGACTAGCGGGAGGGATGGCTACACCTTC. This sequence encodes CSATGTSGRDGYTF.

The rearrangement joins TRBV28 to TRBJ1-5; D gene ambiguous. Germline-derived CDR1 and CDR2 are MDHEN and SYDVKM. V lost 4 bases and J lost 1, with 11 bases in between. The CDR3 runs 15 residues. The CDR3 loop is CASSSLITSNQPQHF. The DNA for the CDR3 is TGTGCCAGCAGTTCCCTTATTACAAGCAATCAGCCCCAGCATTTT.

The genes are TRBV7-9 and TRBJ1-2, with TRBD1 matching 11 bases. V lost 6 bases, J lost 2 bases, and 14 bases stayed unmatched. CDR1 and CDR2 (germline): SEHNR, FQNEAQ (reference sequence). The CDR3 consists of 18 residues. The DNA for the CDR3 is TGTGCCAGCAGTCGATTGTATGGGACAGGGGGTAGAAACTATGGCTACACCTTC. Amino acids: CASSRLYGTGGRNYGYTF.

This clonotype was recorded at least ten times. The V call is TRBV15, the J call TRBJ1-5; D remains unclear. V was shortened by 3 bases and J by 0 bases, with 6 bases between the two germline ends. The CDR3 contains 14 residues. Germline values: CDR1 LNHNV, CDR2 YYDKDF (reference sequence). The CDR3 sequence is CATSRVSSNQPQHF. The CDR3 DNA is TGTGCCACCAGCAGGGTATCTAGCAATCAGCCCCAGCATTTT.

This clonotype was counted at least ten times. The rearrangement links TRBV2 to TRBJ2-2, with a tentative D call TRBD2 (6 bases). The V gene's germline CDR1 is SNHLY and CDR2 FYNNEI. This CDR3 has 15 residues. The V end was cut by 2 bases, the J end by 4 bases, with 11 bases between. The CDR3 sequence is CASSEFAGGTGELFF. The CDR3 nucleotides read TGTGCCAGCAGTGAATTCGCCGGGGGCACCGGGGAGCTGTTTTTT.

This clonotype was detected ten times or more. The CDR3 region is CASSKGQGNTEAFF. As DNA, the CDR3 is TGTGCCAGCAGCAAGGGACAGGGGAACACTGAAGCTTTCTTT. The chain employs TRBV5-5 and TRBJ1-1; 9 bases agree with TRBD1. Germline loops: CDR1 SGHKS, CDR2 YYEKEE (reference sequence). This CDR3 spans 14 amino acids. The trim removed 4 bases at V and 1 base at J, leaving 2 bases unmatched.

A single count supports this clonotype. One end of the junction fails to match germline, which may point to a read error. The chain carries TRBV19 and TRBJ1-2; 7 bases match TRBD1. CDR3 size: 14 residues. Germline V gene lookup returns CDR1 LNHDA and CDR2 SQIVND (reference sequence). The CDR3 nucleotides read TGTGACAGTAGACGACAGGGCGGTGGCTATGGCCACACCTTC. It codes for CDSRRQGGGYGHTF.

This clonotype came up a few times. The rearrangement links TRBV6-1 to TRBJ1-1; 7 nucleotides align to TRBD1. CDR3 length: 12 amino acids. After removal of 8 bases from V and 3 bases from J, the junction contained 3 bases not matched to a gene. Germline V gene data show CDR1 as MNHNS and CDR2 as SASEGT. The CDR3 loop is CASGRGDTEAFF. CDR3 sequence (DNA): TGTGCCAGCGGCAGGGGGGACACTGAAGCTTTCTTT.

This clonotype occurred once. The chain joins TRBV7-8 to TRBJ2-5, with 14 bases identical to TRBD2. CDR3 length: 17 residues. The ends lost 6 bases at V and 4 bases at J; junction bases unmatched: 10. The V gene's germline CDR1 is SGHVS and CDR2 FQNEAQ. The CDR3 DNA follows: TGTGCCAGCAGTTCAGGGGGACTAGCGGGAGCTCGAGAGACCCAGTACTTC. As protein: CASSSGGLAGARETQYF.

In the case of this clonotype: A much larger clone sits a single nucleotide away, making a read error possible. The chain recombines TRBV12-3 or TRBV12-4 with TRBJ2-5; weak D call: TRBD1 (6 bases). CDR3 length: 16 amino acids. In DNA, the CDR3 is TGTGCCAGCAGTGTAGCCCACAGGGTTACCCCGAAGACCCAGTACTTC. Protein sequence: CASSVAHRVTPKTQYF.

A few counts support this clonotype. The genes are TRBV29-1 and TRBJ1-2; D remains ambiguous. The V and J ends lost 8 bases and 3 bases respectively, with 13 bases between them. The CDR3 spans 12 residues. Germline V gene sequence: CDR1 SQVTM, CDR2 ANQGSEA. CDR3: CSQEHVDYGYTF. In DNA, the CDR3 is TGCAGCCAGGAACATGTAGACTATGGCTACACCTTC.

This clonotype was seen repeatedly, ten times or more. The chain carries TRBV5-1 and TRBJ2-7; the match to TRBD2 covers 13 bases. CDR3 length equals 20 residues. Looked up from germline, CDR1 is SGHRS and CDR2 is YFSETQ. Germline trimming cut 1 base from V and 1 base from J; bases unmatched to any gene: 14. In DNA form, the CDR3 reads TGCGCCAGCAGCTTGAAACCGGGACTAGCGGGATCCCTGCCATCCTACGAGCAGTACTTC. This encodes CASSLKPGLAGSLPSYEQYF.

Comment on this clonotype: A junction end diverges from the germline sequence, so it may reflect a read error. This chain uses TRBV11-2 with TRBJ2-5; TRBD1 matches at 8 bases. This CDR3 has 13 residues. Germline V gene lookup returns CDR1 SGHAT and CDR2 FQNNGV. The CDR3: CASSLDIRTGSSF. DNA of the CDR3: TGTGCCAGCAGCTTAGATATAAGGACAGGGAGCAGCTTC.

This clonotype was picked up many times. The chain uses TRBV10-3 and TRBJ2-5; D not resolved. Germline V gives CDR1 ENHRY, CDR2 SYGVKD. V was cut by 3 bases and J by 5 bases, with 4 bases left in between. This CDR3 contains 11 residues. The CDR3 protein is CAISDGETQYF. CDR3 DNA: TGTGCCATCAGTGATGGGGAGACCCAGTACTTC.